This is a list of T cell receptor beta chains from one sample in a study of T cells after yellow fever vaccination. TCRdb fed the 5' RACE reads into MiXCR, producing one record per CDR3 protein. The table shows 95,000 to 100,000 distinct CDR3 sequences, with roughly 5.2% occurring only once. This specimen was CD8+ T cells sorted from PBMCs, taken 10 days after the yellow fever booster vaccination. The receptor source for this set is a man between 18 and 29 years old who received the YFV17D yellow fever vaccine. The CDR3 runs from the conserved cysteine through the conserved F or W. D genes are given only for firm matches. Clone size is stated in some rows and not others, as once, few, many or a class when expanded.

>TRBJ2-2|-|-|TRBV12-3/TRBV12-4
CASSYRGNTGELFF
TGTGCCAGCAGTTACCGGGGGAACACCGGGGAGCTGTTTTTT
>TRBJ2-3|-|few|TRBV20-1
CSARRLVESDTQYF
TGCAGTGCTAGGAGACTAGTTGAGTCAGATACGCAGTATTTT
>TRBJ1-6|-|-|TRBV7-2
CASSLGARTYNSPLHF
TGTGCCAGCAGCTTAGGGGCCCGTACCTATAATTCACCCCTCCACTTT
>TRBJ2-7|-|few|TRBV12-3/TRBV12-4
CASSFFGWTERSYEQYF
TGTGCCAGCAGTTTCTTTGGCTGGACAGAAAGGTCCTACGAGCAGTACTTC
>TRBJ2-5|-|-|TRBV21-1
CASSKSQRFSHNGETQYF
TGTGCCAGCAGCAAATCGCAAAGGTTTTCCCATAACGGGGAGACCCAGTACTTC
>TRBJ2-2|-|-|TRBV6-6
CASTIWNTGELFF
TGTGCCAGCACCATATGGAACACCGGGGAGCTGTTTTTT
>TRBJ2-3|-|-|TRBV24-1
CATSRYLGDTQYF
TGTGCCACCTCTAGGTACTTAGGAGATACGCAGTATTTT
>TRBJ2-1|-|-|TRBV4-1
CASSQDSGNEQFF
TGCGCCAGCAGCCAAGATTCAGGCAATGAGCAGTTCTTC
>TRBJ2-1|-|many|TRBV4-3
CASSPNLWGRDEQFF
TGCGCCAGCAGTCCGAATCTATGGGGCCGCGATGAGCAGTTCTTC
>TRBJ2-3|TRBD2|-|TRBV4-3
CASSHPAGTSGGKDTQYF
TGCGCCAGCAGCCACCCCGCCGGGACTAGCGGGGGTAAGGATACGCAGTATTTT
>TRBJ2-1|TRBD1|few|TRBV5-4
CASSFVGTGPRSYNEQFF
TGTGCCAGCAGCTTCGTTGGGACAGGGCCAAGATCCTACAATGAGCAGTTCTTC
>TRBJ2-7|-|many|TRBV2
CASTWARYEQYF
TGTGCCAGCACCTGGGCCCGATACGAGCAGTACTTC
>TRBJ1-1|TRBD1|-|TRBV7-9
CASSLPQGGAEAFF
TGTGCCAGCAGCTTACCCCAGGGGGGAGCTGAAGCTTTCTTT
>TRBJ2-5|TRBD1|-|TRBV5-6
CASSLEGTGEQETQYF
TGTGCCAGCAGCTTGGAGGGTACAGGGGAGCAAGAGACCCAGTACTTC
>TRBJ1-5|-|few|TRBV19
CASKESNQPQHF
TGTGCCAGTAAGGAAAGCAATCAGCCCCAGCATTTT
>TRBJ1-5|TRBD1|-|TRBV6-2/TRBV6-3
CASSPITGGYQPQHF
TGTGCCAGCAGTCCCATCACAGGGGGTTACCAGCCCCAGCATTTT
>TRBJ1-5|TRBD1|-|TRBV20-1
CSAPNTGAGQPQHF
TGCAGTGCCCCGAATACAGGGGCTGGTCAGCCCCAGCATTTT
>TRBJ1-4|-|few|TRBV10-2
CASSESWTLNEKLFF
TGCGCCAGCAGTGAGTCATGGACCCTTAATGAAAAACTGTTTTTT
>TRBJ2-2|-|few|TRBV5-1
CASSLRSIPGAVTGELFF
TGCGCCAGCAGCCTACGATCTATTCCGGGGGCCGTCACCGGGGAGCTGTTTTTT
>TRBJ1-1|-|-|TRBV5-1
CASSWGRQVYTEAFF
TGCGCCAGCAGCTGGGGACGTCAAGTGTACACTGAAGCTTTCTTT
>TRBJ2-5|-|few|TRBV4-3
CASSQDRGLQETQYF
TGCGCCAGCAGCCAAGACCGGGGACTGCAAGAGACCCAGTACTTC
>TRBJ2-5|TRBD1|-|TRBV20-1
CSARAGTGRQETQYF
TGCAGTGCTAGAGCCGGGACAGGGAGACAAGAGACCCAGTACTTC
>TRBJ1-1|TRBD1|many|TRBV19
CASSPTGAEAFF
TGTGCCAGTAGTCCGACAGGGGCTGAAGCTTTCTTT
>TRBJ2-2|-|-|TRBV19
CASSEDRYHPTGELFF
TGTGCCAGTAGTGAGGACAGATACCACCCCACCGGGGAGCTGTTTTTT
>TRBJ1-1|-|few|TRBV6-5
CASSYGGPYTEAFF
TGTGCCAGCAGTTACGGGGGACCTTACACTGAAGCTTTCTTT
>TRBJ2-3|TRBD2|-|TRBV27
CASSSLAGGQDTQYF
TGTGCCAGCAGTTCTCTAGCGGGGGGGCAGGATACGCAGTATTTT
>TRBJ2-5|TRBD2|few|TRBV10-3
CATLAGGPYETQYF
TGTGCCACCTTAGCGGGGGGGCCGTATGAGACCCAGTACTTC
>TRBJ1-4|-|-|TRBV5-6
CASSYLDFEKLFF
TGTGCCAGCAGCTATCTGGATTTTGAAAAACTGTTTTTT
>TRBJ1-3|-|-|TRBV11-2
CASSVGHSGNTIYF
TGTGCCAGCAGCGTCGGTCACTCTGGAAACACCATATATTTT
>TRBJ1-2|-|-|TRBV4-1
CASSQPDGGSYGYTF
TGCGCCAGCAGCCAACCGGACGGGGGATCCTATGGCTACACCTTC
>TRBJ2-2|-|few|TRBV6-5
CASSFTLGSGELFF
TGTGCCAGCAGTTTTACGTTAGGTAGCGGGGAGCTGTTTTTT
>TRBJ2-5|-|many|TRBV20-1
CSATWVEETQYF
TGCAGTGCTACGTGGGTTGAAGAGACCCAGTACTTC
>TRBJ2-3|-|-|TRBV7-3
CASSFEGPSNTQYF
TGTGCCAGCAGCTTCGAAGGACCCTCCAATACGCAGTATTTT
>TRBJ1-1|TRBD1|few|TRBV20-1
CSARDVIQGSRTEAFF
TGCAGTGCTAGAGATGTAATACAGGGGTCCCGCACTGAAGCTTTCTTT
>TRBJ2-5|-|few|TRBV4-2
CASSQAQGPQETQYF
TGTGCCAGCAGCCAAGCCCAGGGGCCCCAAGAGACCCAGTACTTC
>TRBJ2-3|TRBD1|few|TRBV12-3/TRBV12-4
CATRGRYTDTQYF
TGTGCCACAAGGGGGCGGTACACAGATACGCAGTATTTT
>TRBJ2-5|TRBD2|few|TRBV2
CASYGLAGALQETQYF
TGTGCCAGCTACGGACTAGCGGGGGCCCTCCAAGAGACCCAGTACTTC
>TRBJ2-1|-|-|TRBV2
CASVVGASYNEQFF
TGTGCCTCGGTAGTGGGGGCCTCCTACAATGAGCAGTTCTTC
>TRBJ2-2|TRBD2|-|TRBV10-3
CAISETTSAHTGELFF
TGTGCCATCAGTGAGACGACTAGCGCCCACACCGGGGAGCTGTTTTTT
>TRBJ2-1|-|few|TRBV4-1
CASSQMANRDGSIF
TGCGCCAGCAGCCAAATGGCTAACCGGGACGGCTCGATCTTC
>TRBJ1-2|TRBD1|-|TRBV11-2
CASSVPGTGNYGYTF
TGTGCCAGCAGCGTTCCCGGGACAGGGAACTATGGCTACACCTTC
>TRBJ1-6|TRBD1|-|TRBV29-1
CSGYRGPSYNSPLHF
TGCAGCGGATACAGGGGGCCATCCTATAATTCACCCCTCCACTTT
>TRBJ2-5|-|few|TRBV20-1
CSAPRDIQETQYF
TGCAGTGCTCCCCGGGACATCCAAGAGACCCAGTACTTC
>TRBJ1-5|-|many|TRBV12-3/TRBV12-4
CASSLGSNQPQHF
TGTGCCAGCAGTTTGGGTAGCAATCAGCCCCAGCATTTT
>TRBJ2-3|-|many|TRBV4-3
CASSPNGDTQYF
TGCGCCAGCAGCCCCAACGGAGATACGCAGTATTTT
>TRBJ1-2|-|-|TRBV20-1
CSARKLEVGDYGYTF
TGCAGTGCTAGAAAATTGGAGGTGGGGGACTATGGCTACACCTTC
>TRBJ2-1|TRBD1|-|TRBV6-2/TRBV6-3
CASSPPGQSLLEQFF
TGTGCCAGCAGCCCACCGGGACAGAGCCTCCTGGAGCAGTTCTTC
>TRBJ2-6|TRBD2|-|TRBV5-1
CASSLGAGGNSGANVLTF
TGCGCCAGCAGCTTGGGCGCGGGGGGGAACTCTGGGGCCAACGTCCTGACTTTC
>TRBJ1-1|-|few|TRBV28
CASSQTSRNTEAFF
TGTGCCAGCAGCCAGACATCAAGGAACACTGAAGCTTTCTTT
>TRBJ2-1|-|-|TRBV2
CASFGGNEQFF
TGTGCCAGCTTTGGGGGGAATGAGCAGTTCTTC
>TRBJ2-2|TRBD2|few|TRBV24-1
CATGTSGVNTGELFF
TGTGCCACCGGGACTAGCGGGGTAAACACCGGGGAGCTGTTTTTT
>TRBJ2-3|-|-|TRBV5-1
CASSLRLTDTQYF
TGCGCCAGCAGCCTCCGGCTCACAGATACGCAGTATTTT
>TRBJ2-1|-|few|TRBV29-1
CSVGFSNEQFF
TGCAGCGTTGGTTTTAGCAATGAGCAGTTCTTC
>TRBJ1-1|-|few|TRBV14
CASSQGRLNTEAFF
TGTGCCAGCAGCCAAGGGAGGCTGAACACTGAAGCTTTCTTT
>TRBJ2-2|TRBD1|few|TRBV7-9
CASSLEGQGSETGELFF
TGTGCCAGCAGCTTAGAGGGACAGGGATCTGAAACCGGGGAGCTGTTTTTT
>TRBJ2-3|-|few|TRBV7-2
CASSRRFTTDTQYF
TGTGCCAGCAGTCGGAGATTTACAACAGATACGCAGTATTTT
>TRBJ2-1|TRBD2|few|TRBV7-2
CASTSVVGGNNEQFF
TGTGCCAGCACCTCGGTAGTGGGGGGGAACAATGAGCAGTTCTTC
>TRBJ2-1|-|few|TRBV6-5
CASSTGVGGYNEQFF
TGTGCCAGCAGTACTGGCGTGGGGGGATACAATGAGCAGTTCTTC